The present TCR beta chain was sequenced within a study of blood T cell repertoires in COVID-19. The V and J ends lost 4 bases and 4 bases, in that order; junction bases with no gene match: 8. CDR3 length: 17 amino acids. CDR1 and CDR2 (germline): SGHTA, FQGTGA. Some clones are missing from TCRdb's copy, which holds only in-frame ones; the method was immunoSEQ multiplex PCR. The sample has fewer than 80,000 clones; around 87% are singletons. The V gene is TRBV7-3, the J gene TRBJ2-5; 14 bases are a match to TRBD2. The sequence came from a man aged 70-80 years with acute or convalescent COVID-19. The specimen was peripheral blood. The CDR3 nucleotides are TGTGCCAGCAGCTCGAAGGGACTAGCGGGAGTCCCAGAGACCCAGTACTTC. This gives the protein CASSSKGLAGVPETQYF. Full variable domain (outside the CDR3, taken from reference TRBV7-3 and TRBJ2-5): GAGVSQTPSNKVTEKGKYVELRCDPISGHTALYWYRQSLGQGPEFLIYFQGTGAADDSGLPNDRFFAVRPEGSVSTLKIQRTERGDSAVYLCASSSKGLAGVPETQYFGPGTRLLVL.